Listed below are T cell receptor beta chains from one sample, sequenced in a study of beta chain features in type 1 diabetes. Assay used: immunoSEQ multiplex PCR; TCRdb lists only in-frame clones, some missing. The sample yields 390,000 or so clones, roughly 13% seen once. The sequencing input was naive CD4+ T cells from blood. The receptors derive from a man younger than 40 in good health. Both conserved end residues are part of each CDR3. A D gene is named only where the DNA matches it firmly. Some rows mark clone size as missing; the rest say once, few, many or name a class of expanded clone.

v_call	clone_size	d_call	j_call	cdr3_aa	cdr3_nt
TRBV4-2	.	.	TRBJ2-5	CASSLDYQETQYF	TGTGCCAGCAGCCTTGACTACCAAGAGACCCAGTACTTC
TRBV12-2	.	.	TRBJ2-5	CASRLDSGTTQETQYF	TGTGCAAGTCGCTTAGACAGCGGGACCACCCAAGAGACCCAGTACTTC
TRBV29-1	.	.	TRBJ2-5	CSVEGPLGKTQETQYF	TGCAGCGTTGAGGGTCCTTTGGGAAAGACCCAAGAGACCCAGTACTTC
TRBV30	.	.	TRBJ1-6	CAWSESNSPLHF	TGTGCTTGGAGTGAAAGTAATTCACCCCTCCACTTT
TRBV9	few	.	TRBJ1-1	CASSPPSNTEAFF	TGTGCCAGCAGCCCCCCTTCGAACACTGAAGCTTTCTTT
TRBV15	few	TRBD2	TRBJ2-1	CATSRAPGASGGTTYNEQFF	TGTGCCACCAGCAGAGCTCCCGGGGCTAGCGGGGGTACAACCTACAATGAGCAGTTCTTC
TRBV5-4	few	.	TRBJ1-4	CASSPRERSPGKLFF	TGTGCCAGCAGCCCCCGGGAGAGGAGCCCGGGAAAACTGTTTTTT
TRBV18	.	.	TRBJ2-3	CASSPSVAAGYTDTQYF	TGTGCCAGCTCACCGAGCGTAGCGGCAGGCTACACAGATACGCAGTATTTT
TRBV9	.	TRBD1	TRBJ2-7	CASSPKPDRRLYEQYF	TGTGCCAGCAGCCCCAAACCGGACAGGAGACTCTACGAGCAGTACTTC
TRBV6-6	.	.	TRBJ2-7	CASSNQGYEQYF	TGTGCCAGCAGTAACCAGGGGTACGAGCAGTACTTC
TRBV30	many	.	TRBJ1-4	CAWSPKTGRGEKLFF	TGTGCCTGGAGTCCAAAAACAGGCCGCGGTGAAAAACTGTTTTTT
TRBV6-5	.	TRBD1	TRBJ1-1	CASSMTGGNTEAFF	TGTGCCAGCAGTATGACAGGGGGCAACACTGAAGCTTTCTTT
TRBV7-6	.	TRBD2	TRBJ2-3	CASSHRLAGGGYGTDTQYF	TGTGCCAGCAGCCACCGACTAGCGGGAGGTGGATACGGCACAGATACGCAGTATTTT
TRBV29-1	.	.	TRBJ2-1	CSVDLGYNEQFF	TGCAGCGTTGATCTGGGGTACAATGAGCAGTTCTTC
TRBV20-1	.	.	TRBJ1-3	CSARDVYTIYF	TGCAGTGCTAGAGATGTTTACACCATATATTTT
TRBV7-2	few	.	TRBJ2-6	CASSFNQGYSGANVLTF	TGTGCCAGCAGCTTTAATCAGGGCTACTCTGGGGCCAACGTCCTGACTTTC
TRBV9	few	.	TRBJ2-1	CASSVGLMEAYNEQFF	TGTGCCAGCAGCGTAGGTCTCATGGAGGCCTACAATGAGCAGTTCTTC
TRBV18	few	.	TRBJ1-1	CASSRAGTEAFF	TGTGCCAGCTCCCGGGCGGGCACTGAAGCTTTCTTT
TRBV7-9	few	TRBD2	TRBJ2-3	CANPREGSTDTQYF	TGTGCCAACCCCCGGGAGGGAAGCACAGATACGCAGTATTTT
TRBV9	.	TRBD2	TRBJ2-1	CASSTKGRASGRGVNEQFF	TGTGCCAGCAGTACGAAGGGGAGGGCTAGCGGGAGGGGAGTTAATGAGCAGTTCTTC
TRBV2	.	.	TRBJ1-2	CASSAKGDYGYTF	TGTGCCAGCAGTGCTAAGGGGGACTATGGCTACACCTTC
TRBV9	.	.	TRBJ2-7	CASSVEPRDYEQYF	TGTGCCAGCAGCGTAGAACCACGGGACTACGAGCAGTACTTC
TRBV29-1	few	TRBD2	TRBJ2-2	CSVSSGSRTGELFF	TGCAGCGTGTCTAGCGGGAGTCGAACCGGGGAGCTGTTTTTT
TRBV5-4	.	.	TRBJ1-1	CASSSGRRNTEAFF	TGTGCCAGCAGCTCCGGACGAAGGAACACTGAAGCTTTCTTT
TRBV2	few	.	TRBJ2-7	CASRPRSSYEQYF	TGTGCCAGCAGACCGAGGAGCTCCTACGAGCAGTACTTC
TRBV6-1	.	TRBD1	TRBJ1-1	CATHRGLTEAFF	TGTGCCACACACAGGGGACTCACTGAAGCTTTCTTT
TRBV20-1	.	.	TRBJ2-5	CSASVEETQYF	TGCAGTGCTAGTGTTGAAGAGACCCAGTACTTC
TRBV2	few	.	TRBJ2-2	CASSEETTGELFF	TGTGCCAGCAGTGAAGAGACGACCGGGGAGCTGTTTTTT
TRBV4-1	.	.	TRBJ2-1	CASSHGRISYNEQFF	TGCGCCAGCAGCCACGGACGGATCTCCTACAATGAGCAGTTCTTC
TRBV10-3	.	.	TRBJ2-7	CAISESHTGFAHEQYF	TGTGCCATCAGTGAGTCACATACAGGGTTTGCCCACGAGCAGTACTTC
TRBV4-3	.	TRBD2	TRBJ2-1	CASSQANGGRNEQFF	TGCGCCAGCAGCCAAGCAAATGGCGGGAGGAATGAGCAGTTCTTC